Presented here are 16 T cell receptor beta chains from one specimen sequenced in a study of blood T cells in healthy people across ages (dated by TCRdb to the mid-2010s). The method behind the library was 5' RACE. For sequencing, an Illumina HiSeq 2500 was employed. The second PCR ran for about 6 to 12 cycles and used a J-beta primer mix along with a sample-barcoded 5' primer. TCRdb cleaned the public reads at Q25 with fastp, built clones with MiXCR and kept in-frame beta chains. One record per CDR3 amino acid sequence lists the most common genes and DNA. In this sample the table shows almost 1 million distinct CDR3 sequences, roughly 47% of which occur a single time. About 21% of the sample rests with the top ten. Source material: blood. All receptors come from a woman in her sixties in good health.

DNA of the CDR3: TGTGCCAGCAGCCAGATAAGTATAGGGGAACCATACGAGCAGTACTTC. The encoded protein is CASSQISIGEPYEQYF. The chain has TRBV3-1 and TRBJ2-7; possibly TRBD1 for D (5 bases). CDR3 length: 16 amino acids. V lost 3 bases to trimming and J lost 4 bases, with 19 bases between them. From germline, CDR1 is LGHDT and CDR2 YNNKEL (reference sequence).

A few counts support this clonotype. The chain recombines TRBV28 with TRBJ2-7; no clear D. Trimming stripped 7 bases from V and 3 bases from J, with 10 bases between. The CDR3 has 12 residues. Germline CDR1 reads MDHEN; CDR2 reads SYDVKM. The CDR3 spells CASTLPGYEQYF. CDR3 nucleotide sequence: TGTGCCAGCACCTTACCGGGCTACGAGCAGTACTTC.

The rearrangement links TRBV20-1 to TRBJ2-5, with D possibly called TRBD1 or TRBD2 (6 bases each). The end of the DNA aligns better with TRBJ2-7, so the J call may be wrong. The germline CDR1 and CDR2 sequences are DFQATT and SNEGSKA (reference sequence). The CDR3 runs 15 residues. Written as DNA, the CDR3 is TGCAGTGCTAGAGGGGGGGTGACAGGCCGCTACGAGCAGTACTTC. The encoded protein is CSARGGVTGRYEQYF.

The V call is TRBV6-2 or TRBV6-3, the J call TRBJ2-5; 7 bases are shared with TRBD1. The J call may be faulty, since TRBJ2-7 better matches the DNA end. The CDR3 runs 14 residues. Per germline, CDR1 MNHEY and CDR2 SVGEGT. DNA of the CDR3: TGTGCCAGCAGTCGCCCGGGACAGCTAAACGAGCAGTACTTC. Its protein is CASSRPGQLNEQYF.

This clonotype was seen a handful of times. This rearrangement joins TRBV20-1 to TRBJ2-5; 12 bases match TRBD2. Germline V gene lookup returns CDR1 DFQATT and CDR2 SNEGSKA (reference sequence). This CDR3 contains 14 residues. Trimming cost V 4 bases and J 7 bases; bases outside gene matches: 7. The CDR3 nucleotides are TGCAGTGCTACGACTAGCGGGAGTCATGGGACCCAGTACTTC. Its protein product is CSATTSGSHGTQYF.

The V call is TRBV20-1, the J call TRBJ2-7, with D possibly being TRBD1 (6 bases). The germline CDR1 and CDR2 sequences are DFQATT and SNEGSKA (reference sequence). The CDR3 consists of 17 residues. V lost 0 bases and J lost 6, with 24 bases in between. Here the CDR3 reads CSARDGQIRGTRGEQYF. The DNA for the CDR3 is TGCAGTGCTAGAGATGGGCAAATAAGGGGGACACGTGGCGAGCAGTACTTC.

This chain joins TRBV7-9 and TRBJ2-6, with D possibly TRBD1 on 5 matching bases. Germline CDR1 is SEHNR and CDR2 is FQNEAQ (reference sequence). Trimming shortened V by 3 bases and J by 3 bases, and 15 bases separated the two germline ends. The CDR3 has 17 residues. The DNA for the CDR3 is TGTGCCAGCAGCTTGACAGCCCCCACAGGTGGGGCCAACGTCCTGACTTTC. Protein product: CASSLTAPTGGANVLTF.

The gene calls are TRBV7-2 and TRBJ2-5, with D possibly being TRBD2 (6 bases). The germline V gene encodes CDR1 SGHTA and CDR2 FQGNSA. The CDR3 has 16 residues. V lost 2 bases to trimming and J lost 5 bases, with 18 bases between them. CDR3 sequence: CASSLLAPGEGETQYF. CDR3 DNA: TGTGCCAGCAGCTTATTGGCTCCGGGAGAGGGGGAGACCCAGTACTTC.

This clonotype was found a few times. The gene calls are TRBV12-3 or TRBV12-4 and TRBJ1-5; 8 nucleotides line up with TRBD1. Trimming cost V 6 bases and J 3 bases; bases outside gene matches: 4. CDR3 length: 14 residues. As DNA, the CDR3 is TGTGCCAGCAGCTGGACAGGGTCCAATCAGCCCCAGCATTTT. This sequence encodes CASSWTGSNQPQHF.

About this clonotype itself: Possible read error: a much larger clone is one base away. The chain couples TRBV29-1 to TRBJ2-7; no clear D gene. The V gene's germline CDR1 is SQVTM and CDR2 ANQGSEA. V was cut by 5 bases and J by 4 bases, with 12 bases left in between. The CDR3 length is 12 residues. Here the CDR3 reads CSVFTTPYEQYF. The CDR3 nucleotides are TGCAGCGTTTTTACAACTCCGTACGAGCAGTACTTC.

The chain carries TRBV7-9 and TRBJ2-2; tentatively, D is TRBD1 or TRBD2 (5 bases each). This CDR3 contains 15 residues. The ends were cut back, 5 bases at V and 3 bases at J, with 13 bases in the middle. Looked up from germline, CDR1 is SEHNR and CDR2 is FQNEAQ (reference sequence). In nucleotides, the CDR3 is TGTGCCAGCAGCGGTGGGACGGCTTACACCGGGGAGCTGTTTTTT. Protein sequence: CASSGGTAYTGELFF. Variable domain in full (rest from reference TRBV7-9 and TRBJ2-2): DTGVSQNPRHKITKRGQNVTFRCDPISEHNRLYWYRQTLGQGPEFLTYFQNEAQLEKSRLLSDRFSAERPKGSFSTLEIQRTEQGDSAMYLCASSGGTAYTGELFFGEGSRLTVL.

The chain recombines TRBV7-2 with TRBJ1-6; 8 positions match TRBD1. CDR3 length equals 16 residues. With V trimmed by 5 bases and J by 5 bases, 8 bases remained unmatched. Germline V lookup: CDR1 SGHTA, CDR2 FQGNSA. CDR3 nucleotide sequence: TGTGCCAGCAGCGCGTCCGGGACAGGCCATAATTCACCCCTCCACTTT. It codes for CASSASGTGHNSPLHF.

This clonotype was picked up one time. The V gene is TRBV2, the J gene TRBJ2-1; TRBD2 matches 10 bases. The CDR3 consists of 17 residues. The V gene's germline CDR1 is SNHLY and CDR2 FYNNEI. V was clipped by 0 bases and J by 3 bases; unmatched bases: 5. The CDR3 nucleotides are TGTGCCAGCAGTGAAGCGCGTCTAGCGGGAGACTACAATGAGCAGTTCTTC. Protein product: CASSEARLAGDYNEQFF.

This clonotype has just a few counts. The chain is built from TRBV7-9 and TRBJ1-1; no clear D gene. The V end lost 2 bases, the J end lost 5 bases, and 6 bases lay between the germline ends. Looked up from germline, CDR1 is SEHNR and CDR2 is FQNEAQ (reference sequence). The CDR3 sequence is 12 residues long. Here the CDR3 DNA reads TGTGCCAGCAGCTTAATGCGGACTGAAGCTTTCTTT. Translated, it gives CASSLMRTEAFF.

This chain joins TRBV24-1 and TRBJ2-1; either TRBD1 or TRBD2 may supply D (5 bases each). Germline V lookup: CDR1 KGHDR, CDR2 SFDVKD. V was shortened by 3 bases and J by 9 bases, with 17 bases between the two germline ends. CDR3 length: 15 residues. CDR3 loop: CATSDVGDSAGEQFF. As DNA, the CDR3 is TGTGCCACCAGTGATGTAGGGGATAGCGCAGGTGAGCAGTTCTTC.

This chain joins TRBV28 and TRBJ2-5, with D uncertain. From germline, CDR1 is MDHEN and CDR2 SYDVKM. The CDR3 extends over 13 amino acids. Trimming cost V 4 bases and J 9 bases, with 15 bases left between them. The CDR3 DNA reads TGTGCCAGCAGTTCGACCGCCGCGGTGGCCCAGTACTTC. This encodes CASSSTAAVAQYF.